One TCR beta chain is described in this entry. Its antigen is not known. Sequencing relied on a cDNA template that was reverse transcribed from extracted RNA. TCRdb's copy holds only in-frame clones and misses some; the assay was immunoSEQ multiplex PCR. Among about 190,000 clones, under 60% were seen once, and the ten largest hold roughly 12%. Sample treatment: oral pan-JAK inhibitor, 5-10 mg twice daily. This specimen comes from a study of CD8+ T cells in alopecia areata. About the study: Those treated were given oral tofacitinib at 5 to 10 mg twice daily.

Points from the study as a whole: In scalp and blood, many expanded lesional clones persisted during tofacitinib.

V shed 4 bases and J 0 bases; nucleotides not matched to a gene: 5. CDR3 size: 15 residues. Germline loops: CDR1 MNHEY, CDR2 SMNVEV (reference sequence). The sequenced sample was CD8+ T cells sorted from blood, obtained at week 24, from a patient treated with tofacitinib. The chain combines TRBV27 with TRBJ2-7, with 8 bases matching TRBD1. This receptor was obtained from a human donor with alopecia areata. As DNA, the CDR3 is TGTGCCAGCAGTTGGGGGACAGGTAGCTCCTACGAGCAGTACTTC. This codes for CASSWGTGSSYEQYF.